One sample yielded the 32 T cell receptor beta chains listed below, sequenced in a study of blood T cell repertoires in COVID-19. Here immunoSEQ multiplex PCR was the method, and the copy in TCRdb shows in-frame clones only, minus some. The sample holds a few hundred thousand clones, approximately 85% seen once. The sequenced sample was peripheral blood. These receptors came from a woman aged 50 to 60 with acute or convalescent COVID-19.

This clone was detected a few times. This chain joins TRBV9 and TRBJ2-5, with D tentatively TRBD1 (5 bases). The V gene's germline CDR1 is SGDLS and CDR2 YYNGEE. This CDR3 has 13 amino acids. V lost 3 bases, J lost 3 bases, and 9 bases lay in between. The DNA of the CDR3 is TGTGCCAGCAGCGACAGGAGAAAAGAGACCCAGTACTTC. This translates into CASSDRRKETQYF. Together with reference TRBV9 and TRBJ2-5, the CDR3 gives the full variable domain: DSGVTQTPKHLITATGQRVTLRCSPRSGDLSVYWYQQSLDQGLQFLIQYYNGEERAKGNILERFSAQQFPDLHSELNLSSLELGDSALYFCASSDRRKETQYFGPGTRLLVL.

The chain recombines TRBV4-3 with TRBJ2-2; 8 bases agree with TRBD2. V shed 1 base, J shed 4 bases, and the junction held 5 bases outside the gene matches. The CDR3 is 16 residues long. Germline CDR1 reads LGHNA; CDR2 reads YSLEER. CDR3 bases: TGCGCCAGCAGCCAAGCGGGAGGGCCGTCCACCGGGGAGCTGTTTTTT. Translating it yields CASSQAGGPSTGELFF.

About this clone: The same CDR3 arises from other DNA sequences in this sample as well. The V gene is TRBV19, the J gene TRBJ1-2, with TRBD1 matching over 7 bases. V lost 4 bases and J lost 4; bases outside the gene matches: 3. CDR1 and CDR2 (germline): LNHDA, SQIVND (reference sequence). The CDR3 is 13 amino acids. CDR3 sequence (DNA): TGTGCCAGTAGTAGACAGGGTAGCTATGGCTACACCTTC. It specifies CASSRQGSYGYTF.

The CDR3, as DNA: TGTGCCAGCAGCCAAGCGCGGGACTATGGCTACACCTTC. Amino acid sequence: CASSQARDYGYTF. The V and J genes are TRBV3-1 (or the pseudogene TRBV3-2) and TRBJ1-2; D uncertain. Trimming cost V 1 base and J 3 bases, with 6 bases left between them. CDR3 length equals 13 residues. Germline V gene sequence: CDR1 LGHDT, CDR2 YNNKEL (reference sequence).

The CDR3 region is CASSLGGMDTEAFF. DNA for the CDR3: TGCGCCAGCAGCCTGGGAGGGATGGACACTGAAGCTTTCTTT. V is TRBV4-1 and J is TRBJ1-1; D gene ambiguous. Germline CDR1 MGHRA, CDR2 YSYEKL. V lost 4 bases and J 3 bases, leaving 12 bases between the germline ends. The CDR3 covers 14 residues.

This rearrangement joins TRBV11-3 to TRBJ2-5, with 9 bases fitting TRBD2. V lost 7 bases, J lost 14 bases, and 29 bases stayed unmatched. Germline CDR1 and CDR2: SGHNT and YENEEA. This CDR3 region has 18 residues. The CDR3 DNA is TGTGCCAGCACGATTAACGGGCTAGCGGGAATTCCTTGGGTTCCTCGTTACTTC. It translates to CASTINGLAGIPWVPRYF.

The chain recombines TRBV12-3 or TRBV12-4 with TRBJ1-2; 9 positions match TRBD1. The CDR3 covers 13 residues. J was trimmed by 8 bases and V by 6 bases; bases with no gene match: 7. CDR3 amino acids: CASSIQGAGGYTF. CDR3 sequence (DNA): TGTGCCAGCAGCATACAGGGGGCCGGCGGCTACACCTTC.

The chain is built from TRBV7-3 and TRBJ1-3; no definite D call. Germline CDR1 reads SGHTA; CDR2 reads FQGTGA. The CDR3 has 16 residues. V was clipped by 5 bases and J by 2 bases, with 16 bases between them. DNA of the CDR3: TGTGCCAGCAGCCGTAGCCCGGGAGAGCCTGGAAACACCATATATTTT. This codes for CASSRSPGEPGNTIYF.

The chain is built from TRBV6-5 and TRBJ2-7, with D possibly TRBD2 on 5 matching bases. Germline V CDR1 and CDR2: MNHEY, SVGAGI. V lost 11 bases, J lost 6 bases, and 11 bases lay in between. This CDR3 region has 10 residues. This CDR3 reads CAHGIGEQYF. In DNA form, the CDR3 reads TGTGCCCACGGGATTGGCGAGCAGTACTTC.

This clone was picked up one time. This chain uses TRBV7-2 with TRBJ1-1, with D uncertain. Looked up from germline, CDR1 is SGHTA and CDR2 is FQGNSA. The length of the CDR3 is 13 residues. The V gene lost 7 bases and the J gene lost 6 bases, with 15 bases spanning the gap. The CDR3 DNA follows: TGTGCCAGCACCTACGACCGGAGAGCTGAAGCTTTCTTT. Translation gives CASTYDRRAEAFF.

The chain has TRBV18 and TRBJ1-1; D call uncertain. V lost 5 bases and J lost 2, with 6 bases in between. Germline CDR1 is KGHSH and CDR2 is LQKENI. CDR3 size: 12 residues. Here the CDR3 DNA reads TGTGCCAGCTCAACAGCCAACACTGAAGCTTTCTTT. This sequence encodes CASSTANTEAFF.

V is TRBV11-3 and J is TRBJ2-5; 12 nucleotides match TRBD2. The CDR3 totals 17 residues. Germline-derived CDR1 and CDR2 are SGHNT and YENEEA. The V segment lost 1 base and the J segment 4 bases; nucleotides outside the gene matches: 7. The DNA of the CDR3 is TGTGCCAGCAGCTTAGGGGCTAGCGGGAGGGTTTCAGAGACCCAGTACTTC. It translates to CASSLGASGRVSETQYF.

A remark on this clone: The junction departs from germline at one end; a sequencing error may be responsible. The DNA of the CDR3 is TGCACCAGCAGTACAGCCGGGACAGGGTATGGCTACACCTTC. Its translation is CTSSTAGTGYGYTF. The chain combines TRBV10-2 with TRBJ1-2, with 9 bases aligning to TRBD1. This CDR3 region has 14 residues. Germline lookup yields CDR1 WSHSY and CDR2 SAAADI.

The chain recombines TRBV20-1 with TRBJ1-2; D gene uncertain. The CDR3 totals 11 residues. V lost 3 bases, J lost 14 bases, and 16 bases lay in between. Germline CDR1 is DFQATT and CDR2 is SNEGSKA (reference sequence). CDR3 DNA: TGCAGTGCTAGCGGGTTCCAGCCCACGACCTTC. Protein: CSASGFQPTTF.

The chain combines TRBV2 with TRBJ1-5; TRBD1 aligns across 7 bases. Germline CDR1 and CDR2: SNHLY and FYNNEI. The junction had 4 bases not matched to a gene; V was cut back by 4 bases and J by 1 base. CDR3 length: 15 residues. The CDR3 region is CASSATGTSNQPQHF. The CDR3 region has the DNA TGTGCCAGCAGTGCGACAGGGACGAGCAATCAGCCCCAGCATTTT. The variable domain in full, with the rest retrieved from reference TRBV2 and TRBJ1-5, is EPEVTQTPSHQVTQMGQEVILRCVPISNHLYFYWYRQILGQKVEFLVSFYNNEISEKSEIFDDQFSVERPDGSNFTLKIRSTKLEDSAMYFCASSATGTSNQPQHFGDGTRLSIL.

This chain uses TRBV5-6 with TRBJ1-2; D perhaps matches TRBD1 (5 bases). V was pared by 0 bases and J by 10 bases, with 16 bases between. The germline V gene has CDR1 SGHDT and CDR2 YYEEEE. This CDR3 contains 14 residues. This chain's CDR3 is CASSLGVSGKAYTF. The DNA of the CDR3 is TGTGCCAGCAGCTTGGGGGTTTCAGGGAAGGCCTACACCTTC. The full variable domain, in which reference TRBV5-6 and TRBJ1-2 provide the parts outside the CDR3, is DAGVTQSPTHLIKTRGQQVTLRCSPKSGHDTVSWYQQALGQGPQFIFQYYEEEERQRGNFPDRFSGHQFPNYSSELNVNALLLGDSALYLCASSLGVSGKAYTFGSGTRLTVV.

The rearrangement joins TRBV18 to TRBJ2-5; maybe TRBD1 (5 bases). The ends were cut back, 2 bases at V and 2 bases at J, with 12 bases in the middle. The length of the CDR3 is 15 residues. Germline assignment: CDR1 KGHSH and CDR2 LQKENI. The CDR3 coding sequence is TGTGCCAGCTCACCAATCTCGAGACAGCAAGAGACCCAGTACTTC. Translation: CASSPISRQQETQYF. Looking up the rest from reference TRBV18 and TRBJ2-5 gives the full variable domain: NAGVMQNPRHLVRRRGQEARLRCSPMKGHSHVYWYRQLPEEGLKFMVYLQKENIIDESGMPKERFSAEFPKEGPSILRIQQVVRGDSAAYFCASSPISRQQETQYFGPGTRLLVL.

This clone was recorded once. The J gene is TRBJ2-7, the V gene TRBV10-1; 9 nucleotides line up with TRBD2. V lost 8 bases and J lost 3; bases outside the gene matches: 11. The CDR3 runs 15 residues. CDR1 is WNHNN and CDR2 is SYGVQD in the germline V gene (reference sequence). CDR3 protein: CASFIPLAGYYEQYF. As DNA, the CDR3 is TGCGCCAGCTTTATCCCCCTAGCGGGATACTACGAGCAGTACTTC.

The V call is TRBV10-3, the J call TRBJ1-2; D possibly corresponds to TRBD1 (5 bases). V lost 4 bases, J lost 3 bases, and 9 bases lay in between. The CDR3 consists of 13 residues. Germline V CDR1 and CDR2: ENHRY, SYGVKD. The CDR3 nucleotides read TGTGCCATCAGTGCACAGGACGACTATGGCTACACCTTC. Translated, it gives CAISAQDDYGYTF.

The chain joins TRBV5-1 to TRBJ1-1; D is possibly TRBD1 (6 bases). V was shortened by 1 base and J by 4 bases, with 11 bases between the two germline ends. This CDR3 comprises 14 residues. Germline V CDR1 and CDR2: SGHRS, YFSETQ. The CDR3 nucleotides read TGCGCCAGCAGCTTGAGGGGGGGCCTCACTGAAGCTTTCTTT. It is translated as CASSLRGGLTEAFF. Combining the CDR3 with reference TRBV5-1 and TRBJ1-1 gives the whole variable domain KAGVTQTPRYLIKTRGQQVTLSCSPISGHRSVSWYQQTPGQGLQFLFEYFSETQRNKGNFPGRFSGRQFSNSRSEMNVSTLELGDSALYLCASSLRGGLTEAFFGQGTRLTVV.

The rearrangement uses TRBV5-8 and TRBJ1-4; D may be TRBD1 (6 bases). CDR3 length: 17 residues. Trimming stripped 4 bases from V and 7 bases from J, with 23 bases between. The V gene's germline CDR1 is SGHTS and CDR2 YDEGEE. Written as DNA, the CDR3 is TGTGCCAGCAGCGAAGAACCCAAAGGGACAAAAGGTGAAAAACTGTTTTTT. Residues: CASSEEPKGTKGEKLFF.

This chain joins TRBV6-5 and TRBJ1-2, with a possible D match to TRBD1 (5 bases). The V gene's germline CDR1 is MNHEY and CDR2 SVGAGI. The CDR3 loop spans 13 amino acids. Deletions cut 2 bases from V and 3 bases from J, with 7 bases between. Here the CDR3 DNA reads TGTGCCAGCAGTTACGGGGCCTACTATGGCTACACCTTC. It codes for CASSYGAYYGYTF.

The rearrangement joins TRBV4-1 to TRBJ2-6, with 9 bases that match TRBD1. The V segment lost 5 bases and the J segment 2 bases; nucleotides outside the gene matches: 4. Per germline, CDR1 MGHRA and CDR2 YSYEKL. This CDR3 is 16 amino acids long. CDR3 nucleotides: TGCGCCAGCAGCGTACGGACAGGGGCTGGGGCCAACGTCCTGACTTTC. This codes for CASSVRTGAGANVLTF.

The rearrangement joins TRBV6-5 to TRBJ2-1; D possibly corresponds to TRBD2 (6 bases). Germline-derived CDR1 and CDR2 are MNHEY and SVGAGI. CDR3 length: 13 amino acids. Trimming took 2 bases from V and 14 from J, leaving 16 bases between them. CDR3: CASSYDWGTFKFF. The CDR3 nucleotides read TGTGCCAGCAGTTACGATTGGGGGACTTTCAAGTTCTTC.

The chain couples TRBV7-3 to TRBJ2-2, with D maybe TRBD2 (6 bases). Trimming removed 1 base from V and 6 bases from J, with 15 bases in between. There are 16 residues in the CDR3. Germline V gene lookup returns CDR1 SGHTA and CDR2 FQGTGA. Written as DNA, the CDR3 is TGTGCCAGCAGCTTAATTTCCGGGAGCCGTCCCGGGGAGCTGTTTTTT. Translated: CASSLISGSRPGELFF. The full variable domain, in which reference TRBV7-3 and TRBJ2-2 provide the parts outside the CDR3, is GAGVSQTPSNKVTEKGKYVELRCDPISGHTALYWYRQSLGQGPEFLIYFQGTGAADDSGLPNDRFFAVRPEGSVSTLKIQRTERGDSAVYLCASSLISGSRPGELFFGEGSRLTVL.

The rearrangement uses TRBV7-9 and TRBJ1-4; maybe TRBD1 (6 bases). The CDR3 spans 17 residues. CDR1 SEHNR and CDR2 FQNEAQ come from the germline V gene (reference sequence). The V and J ends lost 5 bases and 8 bases respectively, with 24 bases between them. CDR3 sequence: CASSRTGHTGSSEKLFF. The DNA for the CDR3 is TGTGCCAGCAGCCGAACGGGACATACAGGGAGTAGCGAAAAACTGTTTTTT.

In this sample, this clone turned up once. J is TRBJ2-2 and V is TRBV5-1, with a possible D match to TRBD2 (6 bases). Germline loops: CDR1 SGHRS, CDR2 YFSETQ. V gave up 5 bases and J gave up 1 base, with 9 bases separating them. The CDR3 contains 14 residues. CDR3 amino acids: CASRRDVNTGELFF. In nucleotides, the CDR3 is TGCGCCAGCAGGCGGGACGTGAACACCGGGGAGCTGTTTTTT.

This chain links TRBV6-2 or TRBV6-3 with TRBJ1-3, with D perhaps TRBD1 (6 bases). Germline V CDR1 and CDR2: MNHEY, SVGEGT. Trimming cost V 2 bases and J 4 bases, with 9 bases left between them. The CDR3 covers 14 residues. CDR3 sequence (DNA): TGTGCCAGCAGTTACCTCGGACAGGGAAACACCATATATTTT. As protein: CASSYLGQGNTIYF.

The J gene is TRBJ2-1, the V gene TRBV24-1, with D maybe TRBD1 (5 bases). This CDR3 comprises 18 residues. V lost 6 bases and J 8 bases, leaving 28 bases between the germline ends. Germline values: CDR1 KGHDR, CDR2 SFDVKD. DNA for the CDR3: TGTGCCACCAGTCCCCGGATATTCAGGGTCGGGCAGCTGGATGAGCAGTTCTTC. Protein: CATSPRIFRVGQLDEQFF.

The chain uses TRBV28 and TRBJ1-5, with TRBD1 matching over 12 bases. Germline lookup yields CDR1 MDHEN and CDR2 SYDVKM. CDR3 size: 18 residues. V lost 5 bases to trimming and J lost 3 bases; unmatched junction nucleotides: 11. The CDR3 nucleotides are TGTGCCAGCAGTGCGGGACAGGGGGCCTACCCCTACAATCAGCCCCAGCATTTT. Protein: CASSAGQGAYPYNQPQHF.

The rearrangement uses TRBV7-8 and TRBJ2-3; 12 bases align to TRBD2. This CDR3 is built from 16 residues. J lost 1 base, V lost 5 bases, and 4 bases had no gene match. Germline V gene data show CDR1 as SGHVS and CDR2 as FQNEAQ. The CDR3, as DNA: TGTGCCAGCAGCCCACTAGCGGGAGGTCGCACAGATACGCAGTATTTT. Amino acid sequence: CASSPLAGGRTDTQYF.

The gene calls are TRBV5-1 and TRBJ2-1; 9 positions agree with TRBD2. Germline V lookup: CDR1 SGHRS, CDR2 YFSETQ. The CDR3 has 16 residues. J lost 2 bases, V lost 4 bases, and 7 bases had no gene match. The CDR3 is CASSQRLAVAYNEQFF. CDR3 coding DNA: TGCGCCAGCAGCCAAAGACTAGCGGTAGCCTACAATGAGCAGTTCTTC.